This TCR beta chain was sequenced during a study of blood T cell repertoires in COVID-19 (dated by TCRdb to the early 2020s). For the study in its entirety: Samples from collaborators originated in the United States, Italy and Spain and spanned both the acute and convalescent phases of COVID-19. The dataset comprised deeply sampled blood TCRbeta repertoires from subjects exposed to, actively infected with, or recovered from COVID-19. A de-identified subject ID, COVID-19 status, age in years and sex were almost always included in the sample metadata. The material from the prospective study consisted of cDNA or gDNA derived from T cells, B-cell-depleted T cells, or PBMCs. The samples were drawn from the first 160 participants of the ongoing ImmuneRACE study and from 950 to 1,500 subjects provided by 6 global collaborators. The repertoires were released in a freely available public database intended as a resource for research on the immune response to SARS-CoV-2. Where available, HLA class I and class II types were taken from metadata supplied by the sample provider and were not determined by assay-based typing.

TCRbeta CDR3 regions were amplified from genomic DNA by means of the immunoSEQ Assay, a bias-controlled multiplex PCR. On the authors' methods: The number of nucleated cells in each sample was estimated from the amplification of reference gene primers within the assay. Sequence reads were collapsed and filtered to measure the absolute abundance of every unique TCRbeta CDR3 rearrangement. For each sample, productive Simpson clonality was calculated by taking the square root of Simpson's diversity index across productive rearrangements. TCRdb mirrors the immuneACCESS table, restricted to in-frame sequences. Some clones are absent from its copies; in checked studies, under half trace to an unresolved V gene, and the reason for the others is unknown. V, J and clone size are taken as reported in that table, and D and trimming were inferred from the DNA itself. The sample table shows 200,000 to 300,000 clones, and nearly 85% are seen once. Roughly 8.6% of the sample belongs to the ten largest clones.

The research as a whole found: How much clinical and demographic metadata was included differed by source and by participant, and the metadata was provided uncurated.

Of note for this clone: Its antigen target is currently unknown. No base quality information exists; no much larger clone differs at one position.

Including cysteine and phenylalanine, the CDR3 has 15 amino acids. The DNA shown is the 45-base CDR3, in frame from base 1. V drops 2 bases and J drops 0 bases, leaving 9 bases in between. The germline V gene encodes CDR1 SGHVS and CDR2 FNYEAQ. Collaborating institutions collected whole blood in K2EDTA tubes following their own protocols. Collaborator samples were shipped for TCRbeta analysis as frozen whole blood, isolated PBMCs, or DNA extracted from either sample type. Sequences were obtained from peripheral blood. This TCR was recovered from a human donor in a cohort sampled during active COVID-19. The chain links TRBV7-6 with TRBJ2-3, with the D gene uncertain. The base sequence is TGTGCCAGCAGCTTACTACCAAGTAGCACAGATACGCAGTATTTT. This codes for CASSLLPSSTDTQYF. The reference TRBV7-6 and TRBJ2-3 proteins fill in what lies around the CDR3, so the full variable domain reads GAGVSQSPRYKVTKRGQDVALRCDPISGHVSLYWYRQALGQGPEFLTYFNYEAQQDKSGLPNDRFSAERPEGSISTLTIQRTEQRDSAMYRCASSLLPSSTDTQYFGPGTRLTVL.